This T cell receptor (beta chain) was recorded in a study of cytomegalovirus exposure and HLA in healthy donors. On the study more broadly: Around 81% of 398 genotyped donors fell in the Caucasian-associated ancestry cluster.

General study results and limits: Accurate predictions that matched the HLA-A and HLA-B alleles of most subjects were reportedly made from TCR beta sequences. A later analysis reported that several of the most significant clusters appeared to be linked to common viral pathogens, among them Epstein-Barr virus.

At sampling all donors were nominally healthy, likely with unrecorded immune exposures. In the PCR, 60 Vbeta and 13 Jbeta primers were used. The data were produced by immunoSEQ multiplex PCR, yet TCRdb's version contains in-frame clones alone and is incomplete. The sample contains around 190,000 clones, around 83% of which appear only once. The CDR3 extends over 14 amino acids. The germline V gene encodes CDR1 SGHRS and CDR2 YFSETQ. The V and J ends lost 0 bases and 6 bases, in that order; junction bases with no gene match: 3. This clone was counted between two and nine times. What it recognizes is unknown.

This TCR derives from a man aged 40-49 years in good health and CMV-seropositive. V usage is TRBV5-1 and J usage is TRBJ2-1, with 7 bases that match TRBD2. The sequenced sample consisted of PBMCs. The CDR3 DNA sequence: TGCGCCAGCAGCTTGGCCGGGAGGAGCAATGAGCAGTTCTTC. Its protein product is CASSLAGRSNEQFF.